These 9 T cell receptor beta chains originate from one sample sequenced in a study of somatic mutations in cytotoxic T cells in rheumatoid arthritis. Assay: immunoSEQ multiplex PCR; the TCRdb copy retains only in-frame clones and omits some. Of 15,000 to 20,000 clones in the sample, about four fifths were seen once. Sequencing was done on a sample of CD8+ T cells sorted from blood. The receptors originated from an adult with rheumatoid arthritis.

This chain joins TRBV27 and TRBJ2-7; TRBD2 aligns across 8 bases. The germline gives CDR1 MNHEY, CDR2 SMNVEV (reference sequence). J gave up 5 bases and V 3 bases, and 6 bases lay outside the gene matches. This CDR3 is built from 14 residues. The CDR3 loop reads CASSFSGRENEQYF. The CDR3 DNA reads as TGTGCCAGCAGTTTTTCCGGGAGGGAAAACGAGCAGTACTTC.

J is TRBJ1-2 and V is TRBV2; the match to TRBD1 covers 7 bases. Germline V gene lookup returns CDR1 SNHLY and CDR2 FYNNEI. The CDR3 has 13 residues. The V segment lost 8 bases and the J segment 5 bases; nucleotides outside the gene matches: 8. The CDR3 here is CASSGTAIYGYTF. The CDR3 DNA reads as TGTGCCAGCTCAGGGACAGCGATATATGGCTACACCTTC.

V gene TRBV7-8 combines with J gene TRBJ2-1; D remains unclear. V lost 5 bases and J 10 bases, leaving 9 bases between the germline ends. Germline V gene sequence: CDR1 SGHVS, CDR2 FQNEAQ. The CDR3 is 11 residues long. The CDR3 protein is CASSISWEQFF. The CDR3, as DNA: TGTGCCAGCAGCATTAGTTGGGAGCAGTTCTTC.

This chain connects TRBV27 to TRBJ2-7; 8 positions match TRBD2. CDR1 and CDR2 (germline): MNHEY, SMNVEV (reference sequence). The CDR3 extends over 13 amino acids. Losses at the gene ends were 6 bases for V and 5 bases for J; bases not matched to a gene: 6. The CDR3 DNA sequence: TGTGCCAGCAGGTCACTAGCGGAGAACGAGCAGTACTTC. Encoded protein: CASRSLAENEQYF.

The table lists this clone with a count of one. The chain joins TRBV7-9 to TRBJ2-1; 7 nucleotides match TRBD1. Trimming cost V 5 bases and J 3 bases; bases outside gene matches: 13. Germline loops: CDR1 SEHNR, CDR2 FQNEAQ (reference sequence). The length of the CDR3 is 17 residues. Here the CDR3 DNA reads TGTGCCAGCAGCGACCCTGAGACAGGGTGGGTCTACAATGAGCAGTTCTTC. Translation: CASSDPETGWVYNEQFF.

The rearrangement links TRBV19 to TRBJ2-2; D is undetermined. V lost 2 bases, J lost 5 bases, and 18 bases lay in between. The CDR3 loop spans 17 amino acids. Looked up from germline, CDR1 is LNHDA and CDR2 is SQIVND (reference sequence). The CDR3 sequence is CASSILYDGEKTGELFF. The CDR3 DNA sequence: TGTGCCAGTAGTATATTGTACGACGGAGAGAAGACCGGGGAGCTGTTTTTT.

The chain joins TRBV7-3 to TRBJ2-2, with 7 nucleotides matching TRBD1. With 9 bases clipped from V and 0 bases from J, the junction kept 7 bases outside the gene matches. The germline CDR1 and CDR2 sequences are SGHTA and FQGTGA. CDR3 length equals 15 residues. CDR3 nucleotide sequence: TGTGCCAGTAACCATGGGACAGCGAACACCGGGGAGCTGTTTTTT. It translates to CASNHGTANTGELFF.

The rearrangement links TRBV6-5 to TRBJ2-5; D gene uncertain. The V gene lost 2 bases and the J gene lost 7 bases, with 8 bases spanning the gap. The CDR3 sequence is 12 residues long. Germline V gene data show CDR1 as MNHEY and CDR2 as SVGAGI. This CDR3 reads CASSYPGGTQYF. The CDR3 nucleotides read TGTGCCAGCAGTTACCCGGGCGGGACCCAGTACTTC.

The rearrangement uses TRBV19 and TRBJ1-1; maybe TRBD1 (6 bases). V was clipped by 6 bases and J by 4 bases, with 12 bases between them. Germline V CDR1 and CDR2: LNHDA, SQIVND (reference sequence). This CDR3 has 13 residues. The CDR3 nucleotides are TGTGCCAGTAGGCTCGGACAGTTCACTGAAGCTTTCTTT. This sequence encodes CASRLGQFTEAFF.